One sample yielded the 10 T cell receptor beta chains listed below, sequenced in a study of shared clonotypes between healthy human individuals. Measured with immunoSEQ multiplex PCR; TCRdb has only the in-frame clones, and not every one. Of some 550,000 clones in the sample, 95% to 98% are singletons; the top ten hold 0.055% to 0.07%. Sequencing was carried out using naive CD4+ T cells sorted from blood. Subset meaning: CD45RA+ positively selected. The receptors here all came from a woman aged 30 to 39 in good health.

The CDR3 bases are TGTGCCAGCAGCTGGGGAGGGACAGGGGGGAACGAGCAGTACTTC. Translating it yields CASSWGGTGGNEQYF. The rearrangement joins TRBV11-3 to TRBJ2-7, with 11 bases fitting TRBD1. This CDR3 contains 15 residues. The J segment lost 5 bases and the V segment lost 4 bases, leaving 7 bases of the junction unmatched. Germline V gene sequence: CDR1 SGHNT, CDR2 YENEEA.

The CDR3 coding sequence is TGTGCCAGCAGCCAAGACGGGTCTCCAGCCTACGAGCAGTACTTC. Amino acid sequence: CASSQDGSPAYEQYF. J is TRBJ2-7 and V is TRBV14; D is undetermined. The germline V and J ends were trimmed by 0 bases and 2 bases, with 11 bases remaining between them. This CDR3 region has 15 residues. CDR1 and CDR2 (germline): SGHDN, FVKESK.

V gene TRBV5-6 combines with J gene TRBJ2-1, with TRBD2 identical over 8 bases. The J segment lost 11 bases and the V segment lost 3 bases, leaving 10 bases of the junction unmatched. The CDR3 is made up of 14 amino acids. The germline gives CDR1 SGHDT, CDR2 YYEEEE. The CDR3 is CASSYTTGTRQQFF. CDR3 sequence (DNA): TGTGCCAGCAGCTACACTACCGGGACTAGACAGCAGTTCTTC.

The chain is built from TRBV19 and TRBJ2-3; 8 bases match TRBD1. The CDR3 runs 14 residues. The V gene's germline CDR1 is LNHDA and CDR2 SQIVND (reference sequence). Unmatched junction bases numbered 7, after V lost 9 bases and J lost 2 bases. The CDR3: CASTQDRATDTQYF. CDR3 DNA: TGTGCCAGCACTCAGGACAGGGCCACAGATACGCAGTATTTT. The full variable domain, in which reference TRBV19 and TRBJ2-3 provide the parts outside the CDR3, is DGGITQSPKYLFRKEGQNVTLSCEQNLNHDAMYWYRQDPGQGLRLIYYSQIVNDFQKGDIAEGYSVSREKKESFPLTVTSAQKNPTAFYLCASTQDRATDTQYFGPGTRLTVL.

Only one count was recorded for this clone. The chain is built from TRBV5-1 and TRBJ2-7; D is perhaps TRBD1 or TRBD2 (5 bases each). This CDR3 is built from 15 residues. The V gene's germline CDR1 is SGHRS and CDR2 YFSETQ. Trimming shortened V by 4 bases and J by 2 bases, and 16 bases separated the two germline ends. Written as DNA, the CDR3 is TGCGCCAGCAGCACAAGGGGCGGGTCCACCTACGAGCAGTACTTC. This gives the protein CASSTRGGSTYEQYF.

V is TRBV6-5 and J is TRBJ2-2; TRBD1 matches 10 bases. The CDR3 contains 14 residues. The germline V gene has CDR1 MNHEY and CDR2 SVGAGI. V gave up 6 bases and J gave up 6 bases; unmatched junction bases: 4. Here the CDR3 DNA reads TGTGCCAGCAGCTCCGGGACAGGGGCCGGGGAGCTGTTTTTT. Translated: CASSSGTGAGELFF.

This chain joins TRBV10-3 and TRBJ2-5, with TRBD1 identical over 8 bases. V lost 4 bases to trimming and J lost 5 bases; unmatched junction nucleotides: 3. This CDR3 contains 13 residues. Germline V CDR1 and CDR2: ENHRY, SYGVKD. CDR3 sequence reads: CAISGDRKETQYF. The CDR3 nucleotides read TGTGCCATCAGTGGGGACAGGAAGGAGACCCAGTACTTC.

This sequence joins TRBV7-8 and TRBJ2-1, with 10 bases that match TRBD2. J was trimmed by 10 bases and V by 2 bases; bases with no gene match: 8. The CDR3 sequence is 15 residues long. Per germline, CDR1 SGHVS and CDR2 FQNEAQ. The CDR3 loop reads CASSLRLAGVGEQFF. CDR3 coding DNA: TGTGCCAGCAGCTTACGTCTAGCGGGAGTTGGGGAGCAGTTCTTC. The variable domain in full, completed from reference TRBV7-8 and TRBJ2-1, reads GAGVSQSPRYKVAKRGQDVALRCDPISGHVSLFWYQQALGQGPEFLTYFQNEAQLDKSGLPSDRFFAERPEGSVSTLKIQRTQQEDSAVYLCASSLRLAGVGEQFFGPGTRLTVL.

V is TRBV23-1 and J is TRBJ1-1; 9 bases match TRBD1. TRBV23-1 is an ORF, with its function uncertain. Trimming took 4 bases from V and 7 from J; bases not matched to a gene: 7. CDR3 length equals 14 residues. For the CDR3, the DNA is TGCGCCAGCAGTCGCGCAGGGACAGGGATTGAAGCTTTCTTT. This translates into CASSRAGTGIEAFF.

The chain carries TRBV6-1 and TRBJ2-7; a possible D gene is TRBD1 (6 bases). V was trimmed by 5 bases and J by 3 bases, leaving 14 bases between them. Germline lookup yields CDR1 MNHNS and CDR2 SASEGT. The CDR3 length is 14 residues. CDR3 sequence reads: CASSPRDTLYEQYF. CDR3 bases: TGTGCCAGCAGTCCCCGGGACACACTCTACGAGCAGTACTTC.